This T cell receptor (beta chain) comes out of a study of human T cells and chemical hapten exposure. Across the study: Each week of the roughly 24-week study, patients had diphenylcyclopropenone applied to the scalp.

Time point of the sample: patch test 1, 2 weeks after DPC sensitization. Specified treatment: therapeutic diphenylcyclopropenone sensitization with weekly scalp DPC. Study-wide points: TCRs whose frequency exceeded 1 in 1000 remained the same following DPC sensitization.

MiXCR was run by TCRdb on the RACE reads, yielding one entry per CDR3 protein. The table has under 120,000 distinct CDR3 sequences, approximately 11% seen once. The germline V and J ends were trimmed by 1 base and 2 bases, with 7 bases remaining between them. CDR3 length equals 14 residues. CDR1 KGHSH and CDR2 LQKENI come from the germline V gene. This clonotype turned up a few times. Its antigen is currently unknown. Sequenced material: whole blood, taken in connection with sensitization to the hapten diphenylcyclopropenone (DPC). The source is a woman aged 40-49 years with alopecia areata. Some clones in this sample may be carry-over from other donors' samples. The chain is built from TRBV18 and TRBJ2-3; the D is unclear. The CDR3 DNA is TGTGCCAGCTCACCACTGCCAGACACAGATACGCAGTATTTT. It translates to CASSPLPDTDTQYF.